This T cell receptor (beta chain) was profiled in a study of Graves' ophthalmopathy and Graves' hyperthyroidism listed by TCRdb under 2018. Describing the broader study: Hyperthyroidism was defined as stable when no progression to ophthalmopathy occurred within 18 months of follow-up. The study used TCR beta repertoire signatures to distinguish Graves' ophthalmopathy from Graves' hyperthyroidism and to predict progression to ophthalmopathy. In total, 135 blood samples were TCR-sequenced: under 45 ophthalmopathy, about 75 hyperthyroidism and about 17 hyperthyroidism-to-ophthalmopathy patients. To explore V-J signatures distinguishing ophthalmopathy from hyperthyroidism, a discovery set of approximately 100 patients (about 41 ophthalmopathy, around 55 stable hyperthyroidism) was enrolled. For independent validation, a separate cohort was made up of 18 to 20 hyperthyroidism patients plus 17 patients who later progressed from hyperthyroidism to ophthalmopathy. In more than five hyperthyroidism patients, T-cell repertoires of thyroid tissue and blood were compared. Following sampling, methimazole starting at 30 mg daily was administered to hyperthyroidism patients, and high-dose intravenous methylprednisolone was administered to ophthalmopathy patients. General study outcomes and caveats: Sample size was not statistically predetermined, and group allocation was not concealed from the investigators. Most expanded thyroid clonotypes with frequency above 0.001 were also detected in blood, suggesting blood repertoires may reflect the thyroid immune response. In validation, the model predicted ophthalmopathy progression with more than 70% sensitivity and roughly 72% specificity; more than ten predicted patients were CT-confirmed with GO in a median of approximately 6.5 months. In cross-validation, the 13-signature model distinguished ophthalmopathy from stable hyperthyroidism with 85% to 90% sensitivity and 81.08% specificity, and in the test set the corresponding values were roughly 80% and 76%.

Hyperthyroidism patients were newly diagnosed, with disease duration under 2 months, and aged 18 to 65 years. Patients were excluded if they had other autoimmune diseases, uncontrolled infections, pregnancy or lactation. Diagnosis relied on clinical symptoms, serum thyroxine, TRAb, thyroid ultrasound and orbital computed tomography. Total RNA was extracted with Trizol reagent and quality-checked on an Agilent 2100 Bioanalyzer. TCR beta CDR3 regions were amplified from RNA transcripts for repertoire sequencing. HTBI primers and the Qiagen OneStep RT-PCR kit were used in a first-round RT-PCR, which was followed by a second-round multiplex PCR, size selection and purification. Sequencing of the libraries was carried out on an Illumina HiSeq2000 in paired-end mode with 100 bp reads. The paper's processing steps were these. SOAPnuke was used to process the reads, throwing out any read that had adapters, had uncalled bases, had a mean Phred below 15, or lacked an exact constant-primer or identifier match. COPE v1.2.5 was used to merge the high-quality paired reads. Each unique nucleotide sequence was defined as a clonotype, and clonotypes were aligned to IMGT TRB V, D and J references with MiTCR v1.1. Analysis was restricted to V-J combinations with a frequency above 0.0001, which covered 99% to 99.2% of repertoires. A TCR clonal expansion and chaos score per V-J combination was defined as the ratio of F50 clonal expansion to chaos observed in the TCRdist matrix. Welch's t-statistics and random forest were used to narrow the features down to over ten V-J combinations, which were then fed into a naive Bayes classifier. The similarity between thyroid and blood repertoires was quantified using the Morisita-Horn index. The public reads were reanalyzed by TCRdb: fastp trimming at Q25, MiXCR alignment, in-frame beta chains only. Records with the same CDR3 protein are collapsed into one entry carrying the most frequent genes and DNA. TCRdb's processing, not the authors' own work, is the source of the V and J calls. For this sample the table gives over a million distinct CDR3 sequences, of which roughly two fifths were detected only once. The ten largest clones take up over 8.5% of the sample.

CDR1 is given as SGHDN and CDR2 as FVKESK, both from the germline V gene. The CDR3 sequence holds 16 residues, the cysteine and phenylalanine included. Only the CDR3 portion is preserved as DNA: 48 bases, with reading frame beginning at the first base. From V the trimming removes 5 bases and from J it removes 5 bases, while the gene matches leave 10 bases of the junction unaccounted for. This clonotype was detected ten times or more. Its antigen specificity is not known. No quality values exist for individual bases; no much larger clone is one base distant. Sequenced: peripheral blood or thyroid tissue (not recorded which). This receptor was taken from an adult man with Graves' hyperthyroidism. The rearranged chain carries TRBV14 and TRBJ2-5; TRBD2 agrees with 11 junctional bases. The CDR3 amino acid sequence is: CASSSWTSGSLETQYF. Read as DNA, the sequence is TGTGCCAGCAGCAGTTGGACTAGCGGGTCCCTCGAGACCCAGTACTTC.